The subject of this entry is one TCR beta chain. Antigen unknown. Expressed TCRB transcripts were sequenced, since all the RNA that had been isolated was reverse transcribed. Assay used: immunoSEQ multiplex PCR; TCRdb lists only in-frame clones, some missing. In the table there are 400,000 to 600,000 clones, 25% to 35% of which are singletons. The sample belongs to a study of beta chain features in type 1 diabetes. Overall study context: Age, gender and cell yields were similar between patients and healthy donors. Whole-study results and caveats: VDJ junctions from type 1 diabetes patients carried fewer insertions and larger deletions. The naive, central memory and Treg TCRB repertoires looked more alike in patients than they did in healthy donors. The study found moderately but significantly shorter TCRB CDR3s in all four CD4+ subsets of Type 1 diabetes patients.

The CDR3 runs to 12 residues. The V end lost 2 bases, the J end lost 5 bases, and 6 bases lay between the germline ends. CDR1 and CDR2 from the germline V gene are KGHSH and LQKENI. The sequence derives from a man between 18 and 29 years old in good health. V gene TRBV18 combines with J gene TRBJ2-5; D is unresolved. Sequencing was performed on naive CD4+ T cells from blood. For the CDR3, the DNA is TGTGCCAGCTCACCAGACGGGGAGACCCAGTACTTC. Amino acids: CASSPDGETQYF.